A selection of T cell receptor beta chains follows, all from one sample in a study of blood T cell repertoires in COVID-19. Repertoires were generated with immunoSEQ multiplex PCR, while TCRdb's copy carries only in-frame clones and drops some. The sample includes over 65,000 clones, roughly 90% of them seen just once. Sample: peripheral blood. The receptor source for this set is a man of 80 years or more with COVID-19, enrolled during active disease. Each CDR3 is given with its conserved first and last residue. A D gene is named only where the DNA matches it firmly. Expanded clones get a size class; other rows say once, few or many, or leave the size out.

clone_size j_call v_call d_call cdr3_aa cdr3_nt
- TRBJ1-3 TRBV7-9 - CASSLGQTSGNTIYF TGTGCCAGCAGCTTGGGGCAGACGTCTGGAAACACCATATATTTT
- TRBJ1-6 TRBV4-2 - CASSQEGLSSPLHF TGTGCCAGCAGCCAGGAGGGGCTTTCTTCACCCCTCCACTTT
- TRBJ2-4 TRBV28 - CASSLTASLAKNIQYF TGTGCCAGCAGTTTAACAGCAAGTTTAGCCAAAAACATTCAGTACTTC
- TRBJ1-1 TRBV6-5 - CASSPLYWGGTEAFF TGTGCCAGCAGCCCACTTTATTGGGGAGGGACTGAAGCTTTCTTT
once TRBJ2-1 TRBV4-1 - CASSQVVTASSYNEQFF TGCGCCAGCAGCCAAGTAGTGACAGCGAGCTCCTACAATGAGCAGTTCTTC
once TRBJ1-5 TRBV7-2 - CASSFVGISNQPQHF TGTGCCAGCAGCTTTGTCGGGATTAGCAATCAGCCCCAGCATTTT
- TRBJ1-2 TRBV3-1/TRBV3-2 - CASSRVRGGYGYTF TGTGCCAGCAGCCGCGTCAGGGGCGGGTATGGCTACACCTTC
- TRBJ1-1 TRBV13 - CASSDRTVNTEAFF TGTGCCAGCAGCGACCGGACAGTTAACACTGAAGCTTTCTTT
- TRBJ1-6 TRBV5-1 TRBD1 CASSPRPGGRNSPLHF TGCGCCAGCAGCCCCCGACCAGGGGGCAGGAATTCACCCCTCCACTTT
- TRBJ2-3 TRBV7-2 TRBD2 CASSRGGASDTQYF TGTGCCAGCAGCCGCGGGGGGGCGTCAGATACGCAGTATTTT
- TRBJ1-5 TRBV2 - CASGTSGNQPQHF TGTGCCAGCGGGACAAGTGGGAATCAGCCCCAGCATTTT
once TRBJ1-4 TRBV7-6 TRBD1 CASSRGQGSTNEKLFF TGTGCCAGCAGCCGCGGACAGGGGTCTACTAATGAAAAACTGTTTTTT
- TRBJ2-4 TRBV5-3 - CARTPLPPKNIQYF TGTGCAAGAACCCCTCTTCCCCCCAAAAACATTCAGTACTTC
- TRBJ1-5 TRBV19 TRBD1 CASSGQGPRGKPQHF TGTGCCAGTAGCGGACAGGGACCGAGGGGTAAGCCCCAGCATTTT
- TRBJ2-5 TRBV18 - CASSRRDIRRETQYF TGTGCCAGCTCCCGCCGGGACATTCGGAGAGAGACCCAGTACTTC
- TRBJ2-2 TRBV9 - CASSVVGAGANTGELFF TGTGCCAGCAGCGTAGTGGGCGCAGGGGCGAACACCGGGGAGCTGTTTTTT
- TRBJ2-1 TRBV2 - CASEKDLRTDNEQFF TGTGCCAGCGAGAAAGATCTTCGCACAGACAATGAGCAGTTCTTC
- TRBJ2-1 TRBV7-9 TRBD2 CASSGGTSGPQFF TGTGCCAGCAGCGGGGGGACTAGCGGGCCGCAGTTCTTC
- TRBJ1-1 TRBV11-3 - CASSLAGNTNTEAFF TGTGCCAGCAGCTTAGCCGGGAATACGAACACTGAAGCTTTCTTT
- TRBJ1-2 TRBV4-2 - CASSPNPLPQGDGYTF TGTGCCAGCAGCCCGAACCCATTACCACAGGGAGATGGCTACACCTTC
once TRBJ2-1 TRBV18 - CASSPTDFEQFF TGTGCCAGCTCCCCGACAGATTTTGAGCAGTTCTTC
- TRBJ2-7 TRBV5-8 - CASSLSSTGPYEQYF TGTGCCAGCAGCTTGTCATCGACAGGACCTTACGAGCAGTACTTC
few TRBJ1-2 TRBV25-1 TRBD1 CASSESGTDANYGYTF TGTGCCAGCAGTGAAAGTGGGACAGACGCTAACTATGGCTACACCTTC
- TRBJ2-5 TRBV19 TRBD1 CASRPGQGQLETQYF TGTGCCAGTAGGCCGGGACAGGGTCAATTGGAGACCCAGTACTTC
- TRBJ2-3 TRBV6-5 - CASSYQPGFNTDTQYF TGTGCCAGCAGTTACCAACCGGGGTTTAACACAGATACGCAGTATTTT
- TRBJ1-4 TRBV9 - CASSPTLANEKLFF TGTGCCAGCAGCCCGACATTGGCTAATGAAAAACTGTTTTTT
- TRBJ1-5 TRBV5-6 - CASSLTGLDQPQHF TGTGCCAGCAGCTTAACAGGCCTGGATCAGCCCCAGCATTTT
once TRBJ2-3 TRBV9 - CASSTQPGAATDTQYF TGTGCCAGCAGCACCCAACCTGGGGCGGCCACTGATACGCAGTATTTT
- TRBJ2-7 TRBV10-3 TRBD2 CAISPPGRDEQYF TGTGCCATCAGTCCCCCCGGGAGGGACGAGCAGTACTTC
- TRBJ1-1 TRBV29-1 - CSVEDGVTEAFF TGCAGCGTTGAAGACGGGGTTACTGAAGCTTTCTTT
- TRBJ2-5 TRBV5-6 TRBD2 CASRPAGAETQYF TGTGCCAGCAGACCCGCGGGAGCGGAGACCCAGTACTTC
- TRBJ1-1 TRBV9 - CASSVVNNGEAFF TGTGCCAGCAGCGTAGTGAACAATGGTGAAGCTTTCTTT
- TRBJ2-7 TRBV27 - CASRYKQGLGYEQYF TGTGCCAGCAGATATAAACAGGGATTGGGATACGAGCAGTACTTC
- TRBJ1-2 TRBV19 TRBD1 CASSIGTGDYGYTF TGTGCCAGTAGTATAGGGACAGGGGACTATGGCTACACCTTC
- TRBJ2-1 TRBV7-2 - CASSLNLVAHEQFF TGTGCCAGCAGCTTAAATTTAGTCGCCCATGAGCAGTTCTTC
- TRBJ2-2 TRBV9 - CASSSQVVGELFF TGTGCCAGCAGCTCACAGGTGGTCGGGGAGCTGTTTTTT
- TRBJ1-1 TRBV29-1 - CSVDGRSDTEAFF TGCAGCGTTGACGGCAGGTCCGACACTGAAGCTTTCTTT
- TRBJ1-3 TRBV9 - CAVDGGYITGNTIYF TGTGCCGTCGATGGGGGCTATATTACGGGAAACACCATATATTTT
- TRBJ1-2 TRBV6-2/TRBV6-3 - CASSYSRGPVYGYTF TGTGCCAGCAGTTACTCTCGGGGTCCAGTCTATGGCTACACCTTC
- TRBJ1-1 TRBV5-1 TRBD1 CASSSTPGGNFGSTEAFF TGCGCCAGCAGCAGTACCCCAGGGGGGAATTTCGGGAGCACTGAAGCTTTCTTT
- TRBJ2-2 TRBV23-1 TRBD2 CASSPIGLAGGGTGELFF TGCGCCAGCAGTCCAATCGGACTAGCGGGGGGCGGGACCGGGGAGCTGTTTTTT
- TRBJ2-7 TRBV5-6 TRBD1 CASSFLQGTYEQYF TGTGCCAGCAGCTTCTTACAGGGGACCTACGAGCAGTACTTC
- TRBJ2-1 TRBV5-4 TRBD2 CASSLWLAGYNEQFF TGTGCCAGCAGCTTATGGCTAGCGGGCTACAATGAGCAGTTCTTC
once TRBJ1-2 TRBV19 - CASSGENRPGGYGYTF TGTGCCAGTAGTGGTGAAAACCGCCCCGGAGGGTATGGCTACACCTTC
- TRBJ1-4 TRBV6-5 - CASRVWEDEKLFF TGTGCCAGCAGGGTCTGGGAGGACGAAAAACTGTTTTTT
once TRBJ2-1 TRBV6-5 - CASRAAGEVLYEQFF TGTGCCAGCAGAGCTGCCGGAGAGGTCTTATATGAGCAGTTCTTC
- TRBJ2-1 TRBV18 - CASSPLGAPLDEQFF TGTGCCAGCTCACCCTTGGGCGCCCCTTTGGATGAGCAGTTCTTC
- TRBJ2-5 TRBV10-1 TRBD2 CASSDKRGLPQETQYF TGCGCCAGCAGTGATAAGCGGGGGCTACCCCAAGAGACCCAGTACTTC
once TRBJ2-2 TRBV7-9 TRBD2 CASSFSPVAGGELFF TGTGCCAGCAGCTTCTCCCCTGTAGCGGGCGGGGAGCTGTTTTTT
- TRBJ2-3 TRBV7-6 TRBD1 CASSSGQGTDTQYF TGTGCCAGCAGCTCCGGACAGGGCACAGATACGCAGTATTTT
once TRBJ2-1 TRBV10-3 TRBD2 CAISASGGDEQFF TGTGCCATCAGCGCTAGCGGGGGTGATGAGCAGTTCTTC